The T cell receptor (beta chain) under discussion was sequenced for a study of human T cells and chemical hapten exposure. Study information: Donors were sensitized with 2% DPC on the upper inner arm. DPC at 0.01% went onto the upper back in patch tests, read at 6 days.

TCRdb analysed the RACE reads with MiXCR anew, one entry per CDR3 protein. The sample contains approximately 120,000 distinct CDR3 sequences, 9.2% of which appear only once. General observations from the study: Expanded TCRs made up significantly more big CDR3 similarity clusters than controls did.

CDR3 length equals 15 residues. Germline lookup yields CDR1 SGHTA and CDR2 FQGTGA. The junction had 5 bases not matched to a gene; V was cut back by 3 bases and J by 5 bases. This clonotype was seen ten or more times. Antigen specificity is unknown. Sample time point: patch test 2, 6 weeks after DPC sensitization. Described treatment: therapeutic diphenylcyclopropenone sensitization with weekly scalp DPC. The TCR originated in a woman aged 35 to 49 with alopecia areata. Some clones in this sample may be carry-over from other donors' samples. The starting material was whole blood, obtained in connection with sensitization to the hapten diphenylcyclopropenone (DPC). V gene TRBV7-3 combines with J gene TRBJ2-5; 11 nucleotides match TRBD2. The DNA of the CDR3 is TGTGCCAGCAGCTTGCTAGCGGGGGGCGCGGAGACCCAGTACTTC. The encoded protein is CASSLLAGGAETQYF.